What follows are 7 T cell receptor beta chains derived from one specimen sequenced in a study of shared clonotypes between healthy human individuals. The protocol was immunoSEQ multiplex PCR, while the TCRdb copy is restricted to in-frame clones and leaves out a portion. The sample holds about a million clones, approximately 80% seen once. Sequenced material: memory CD4+ T cells from PBMCs. The subset here: CD45RA-negative fraction. The receptor set was obtained from a man between 18 and 29 years old in good health. Some clones in this sample may be carry-over from other donors' samples.

The chain couples TRBV5-4 to TRBJ2-2, with a possible D match to TRBD2 (6 bases). Trimming removed 4 bases from V and 0 bases from J, with 10 bases in between. This CDR3 is built from 15 residues. Looked up from germline, CDR1 is SGHNT and CDR2 is YYREEE (reference sequence). In nucleotides, the CDR3 is TGTGCCAGCAGCAGGGACTCATCGAACACCGGGGAGCTGTTTTTT. Its protein product is CASSRDSSNTGELFF.

This clone was observed a handful of times. The chain couples TRBV11-3 to TRBJ1-1, with 7 bases fitting TRBD1. V was clipped by 4 bases and J by 1 base; unmatched bases: 3. The CDR3 has 14 residues. CDR1 and CDR2 (germline): SGHNT, YENEEA. The CDR3 DNA follows: TGTGCCAGCAGCTCACAGGGGTCGAACACTGAAGCTTTCTTT. It translates to CASSSQGSNTEAFF.

The count of this clone is one. The CDR3 DNA reads TGTGCCAGCAGTGTTGGGGGGACGGGCTATGGCTACACCTTC. Translating gives CASSVGGTGYGYTF. V and J are TRBV25-1 and TRBJ1-2; weak D call: TRBD1 (5 bases). CDR1 is MGHDK, CDR2 SYGVNS, per germline. CDR3 length: 14 amino acids. Trimming shortened V by 4 bases and J by 4 bases, and 13 bases separated the two germline ends.

On this clone itself: This may come from a read error, since a much larger clone is one base off. This sequence joins TRBV28 and TRBJ1-2; D unresolved. Trimming took 5 bases from V and 2 from J, leaving 21 bases between them. Germline assignment: CDR1 MDHEN and CDR2 SYDVKM. This CDR3 has 17 amino acids. DNA of the CDR3: TGTGCCAGCAGTCTCCGAAACCTTGGTTTGGGGAACTATGGCTACACCTTC. It translates to CASSLRNLGLGNYGYTF.

This sequence joins TRBV11-3 and TRBJ2-5; 8 positions agree with TRBD1. The germline gives CDR1 SGHNT, CDR2 YENEEA. This CDR3 comprises 13 residues. V lost 5 bases, J lost 5 bases, and 4 bases stayed unmatched. For the CDR3, the DNA is TGTGCCAGCAGCCCACGACAGGGGGAGACCCAGTACTTC. It specifies CASSPRQGETQYF.

The CDR3 sequence: CASQTGTLSYEQYF. The CDR3 nucleotides read TGTGCCAGCCAAACCGGGACTCTCTCCTACGAGCAGTACTTC. The J gene is TRBJ2-7, the V gene TRBV5-4; possible D gene TRBD2, 6 bases. The V end lost 7 bases, the J end lost 0 bases, and 14 bases lay between the germline ends. CDR3 length: 14 residues. The germline V gene encodes CDR1 SGHNT and CDR2 YYREEE (reference sequence).

The chain's CDR3 is CASSPPTSGINTGELFF. As DNA, the CDR3 is TGTGCCAGCTCACCACCTACTAGCGGGATTAACACCGGGGAGCTGTTTTTT. The V gene is TRBV18, the J gene TRBJ2-2, with 10 bases that match TRBD2. CDR1 is KGHSH and CDR2 is LQKENI in the germline V gene. V shed 0 bases and J 2 bases; nucleotides not matched to a gene: 3. This CDR3 spans 17 amino acids.